Following are 24 T cell receptor beta chains from one sample sequenced in a study of cytomegalovirus exposure and HLA in healthy donors. The PCR contained 60 Vbeta and 13 Jbeta primers. Libraries were prepared by immunoSEQ multiplex PCR; TCRdb keeps only in-frame clonotypes and omits some of them. Its table lists about 74,000 clones. Sequences were obtained from PBMCs. Every receptor here comes from a female donor in good health and CMV-seropositive.

The chain recombines TRBV5-1 with TRBJ1-4; 11 bases match TRBD1. CDR1 and CDR2 from the germline V gene are SGHRS and YFSETQ. V lost 2 bases and J lost 3; bases outside the gene matches: 3. This CDR3 has 16 amino acids. The CDR3 nucleotides are TGCGCCAGCAGCTTTGGGACAGGGGGGGCTAATGAAAAACTGTTTTTT. It is translated as CASSFGTGGANEKLFF.

The chain is built from TRBV6-1 and TRBJ1-1, with D tentatively TRBD1 (6 bases). CDR3 length equals 14 residues. Germline CDR1 reads MNHNS; CDR2 reads SASEGT. V was trimmed by 3 bases and J by 1 base, leaving 9 bases between them. The CDR3 is CASSERQANTEAFF. As DNA, the CDR3 is TGTGCCAGCAGTGAGAGACAGGCGAACACTGAAGCTTTCTTT.

The V and J genes are TRBV28 and TRBJ2-3; the match to TRBD2 covers 10 bases. The CDR3 is 20 residues long. Germline lookup yields CDR1 MDHEN and CDR2 SYDVKM. With 7 bases clipped from V and 1 base from J, the junction kept 20 bases outside the gene matches. This CDR3 is CASNFPIAGGFPAGTDTQYF. CDR3 DNA sequence: TGTGCCAGCAACTTCCCCATAGCGGGAGGTTTTCCCGCAGGCACAGATACGCAGTATTTT.

The chain combines TRBV29-1 with TRBJ2-5; D is undetermined. CDR1 is SQVTM and CDR2 is ANQGSEA in the germline V gene. V was pared by 4 bases and J by 5 bases, with 14 bases between. CDR3 length: 13 amino acids. DNA for the CDR3: TGCAGCGTTGGTACAGCCCAGTGGGAGACCCAGTACTTC. It specifies CSVGTAQWETQYF.

The chain uses TRBV7-9 and TRBJ1-6, with 9 bases identical to TRBD1. CDR3 length: 16 amino acids. The J segment lost 10 bases and the V segment lost 5 bases, leaving 12 bases of the junction unmatched. CDR1 is SEHNR, CDR2 FQNEAQ, per germline (reference sequence). This CDR3 reads CASSPEGQGSRSPLHF. CDR3 bases: TGTGCCAGCAGCCCCGAGGGACAGGGTTCAAGATCACCCCTCCACTTT. The variable domain in full, with the rest retrieved from reference TRBV7-9 and TRBJ1-6, is DTGVSQNPRHKITKRGQNVTFRCDPISEHNRLYWYRQTLGQGPEFLTYFQNEAQLEKSRLLSDRFSAERPKGSFSTLEIQRTEQGDSAMYLCASSPEGQGSRSPLHFGNGTRLTVT.

The chain is built from TRBV11-3 and TRBJ2-3, with 7 nucleotides matching TRBD1. This CDR3 is 15 amino acids long. V gave up 5 bases and J gave up 1 base; unmatched junction bases: 6. Germline CDR1 and CDR2: SGHNT and YENEEA. CDR3: CASSLGQDGTDTQYF. CDR3 nucleotide sequence: TGTGCCAGCAGCCTCGGACAGGACGGCACAGATACGCAGTATTTT.

The genes are TRBV19 and TRBJ2-7, with TRBD2 as a possible D gene (5 bases). This CDR3 region has 17 residues. Trimming took 1 base from V and 0 from J, leaving 16 bases between them. CDR1 and CDR2 from the germline V gene are LNHDA and SQIVND (reference sequence). The CDR3 loop reads CASSIARAGLASYEQYF. DNA for the CDR3: TGTGCCAGTAGTATAGCCCGAGCAGGACTGGCCTCCTACGAGCAGTACTTC. Complete variable domain (other parts from reference TRBV19 and TRBJ2-7): DGGITQSPKYLFRKEGQNVTLSCEQNLNHDAMYWYRQDPGQGLRLIYYSQIVNDFQKGDIAEGYSVSREKKESFPLTVTSAQKNPTAFYLCASSIARAGLASYEQYFGPGTRLTVT.

J is TRBJ1-1 and V is TRBV7-2, with 11 positions matching TRBD1. The germline CDR1 and CDR2 sequences are SGHTA and FQGNSA. The junction had 6 bases not matched to a gene; V was cut back by 5 bases and J by 4 bases. CDR3 length: 15 residues. The CDR3 bases are TGTGCCAGCAGCCGGACAGGGGGCGCGGCCACTGAAGCTTTCTTT. It yields the protein CASSRTGGAATEAFF.

The rearrangement links TRBV30 to TRBJ1-3; no clear D. Germline CDR1 reads GTSNPN; CDR2 reads SVGIG (reference sequence). The CDR3 covers 14 residues. The V end was cut by 7 bases, the J end by 1 base, with 14 bases between. The CDR3 region is CAYQLYESGNTIYF. CDR3 in DNA: TGTGCCTACCAACTTTACGAGTCTGGAAACACCATATATTTT.

The chain employs TRBV4-3 and TRBJ2-4; D perhaps matches TRBD2 (5 bases). Trimming left V 2 bases short and J 1 base short, with 12 bases between. This CDR3 comprises 16 residues. Germline CDR1 is LGHNA and CDR2 is YSLEER. CDR3: CASSQILGSAKNIQYF. DNA for the CDR3: TGCGCCAGCAGCCAAATTCTGGGGAGCGCCAAAAACATTCAGTACTTC.

The J gene is TRBJ1-4, the V gene TRBV28; D call uncertain. The CDR3 is made up of 11 amino acids. Germline loops: CDR1 MDHEN, CDR2 SYDVKM. With 6 bases removed from V and 15 bases from J, the gap between germline ends came to 14 bases. CDR3 region: CASRDATAMFF. The CDR3 bases are TGTGCCAGCAGAGACGCCACAGCTATGTTTTTT.

This clone is deemed medium-sized by its frequency. Other DNA sequences in the sample encode the same CDR3. The chain's CDR3 is CASSLVPGYDQPQHF. DNA for the CDR3: TGTGCCAGCAGCTTAGTCCCAGGGTACGATCAGCCCCAGCATTTT. V is TRBV7-6 and J is TRBJ1-5; D perhaps matches TRBD1 (5 bases). The germline gives CDR1 SGHVS, CDR2 FNYEAQ. The CDR3 has 15 amino acids. V was trimmed by 1 base and J by 5 bases, leaving 12 bases between them.

This rearrangement joins TRBV29-1 to TRBJ1-1, with 7 bases lining up with TRBD1. This CDR3 spans 12 amino acids. V dropped 7 bases and J dropped 3; count of bases not matched to a gene: 5. The germline V gene encodes CDR1 SQVTM and CDR2 ANQGSEA. The CDR3, as DNA: TGCAGCGGTGAGGGGGCAGACACTGAAGCTTTCTTT. The encoded protein is CSGEGADTEAFF.

V is TRBV18 and J is TRBJ1-2; D is unclear. This CDR3 has 11 amino acids. CDR1 is KGHSH, CDR2 LQKENI, per germline. Trimming removed 6 bases at V and 6 bases at J, with 8 bases between. The CDR3 DNA is TGTGCCAGCTCCAGTCAGGATGGCTACACCTTC. Its translation is CASSSQDGYTF.

This chain joins TRBV5-1 and TRBJ2-3, with a weak D call TRBD1 (5 bases). Germline lookup yields CDR1 SGHRS and CDR2 YFSETQ. V was trimmed by 5 bases and J by 3 bases, leaving 13 bases between them. CDR3 size: 14 residues. The DNA for the CDR3 is TGCGCCAGCAGTGAAGATGGGGCAACAGATACGCAGTATTTT. This codes for CASSEDGATDTQYF.

CDR3 protein: CASSPTGIGNQPQHF. CDR3 in DNA: TGTGCCAGCTCACCGACAGGGATTGGGAATCAGCCCCAGCATTTT. V gene TRBV18 combines with J gene TRBJ1-5; 7 nucleotides align to TRBD1. Losses at the gene ends were 3 bases for V and 4 bases for J; bases not matched to a gene: 6. This CDR3 region has 15 residues. CDR1 and CDR2 from the germline V gene are KGHSH and LQKENI.

In DNA, the CDR3 is TGTGCCAGCAGCTTAGCGACGGGAACCGGGGAGCTGTTTTTT. Translated: CASSLATGTGELFF. This chain joins TRBV7-6 and TRBJ2-2, with D tentatively TRBD2 (5 bases). CDR1 is SGHVS, CDR2 FNYEAQ, per germline. Trimming cost V 0 bases and J 5 bases, with 7 bases left between them. The CDR3 totals 14 residues.

The genes are TRBV7-2 and TRBJ2-3; 12 positions agree with TRBD2. Germline trimming cut 3 bases from V and 2 bases from J; bases unmatched to any gene: 12. The CDR3 totals 19 residues. The germline V gene has CDR1 SGHTA and CDR2 FQGNSA. The CDR3 DNA sequence: TGTGCCAGCAGCTTCAAACTAGCGGGGGGCCTTAAATACACAGATACGCAGTATTTT. Encoded protein: CASSFKLAGGLKYTDTQYF.

V and J are TRBV6-1 and TRBJ1-5; 8 nucleotides align to TRBD1. This CDR3 has 15 amino acids. Per the germline V gene, CDR1 is MNHNS and CDR2 is SASEGT. J lost 8 bases, V lost 4 bases, and 10 bases had no gene match. CDR3 sequence reads: CASSVQTGENEPQHF. DNA for the CDR3: TGTGCCAGCAGTGTTCAGACAGGGGAAAATGAGCCCCAGCATTTT.

The rearrangement joins TRBV28 to TRBJ2-4, with TRBD2 matching 7 bases. The CDR3 sequence is 16 residues long. Germline lookup yields CDR1 MDHEN and CDR2 SYDVKM. Trimming at V came to 4 bases and at J to 3 bases, leaving 9 bases not matched to a gene. The CDR3: CASSSRAGWGKNIQYF. The CDR3 DNA sequence: TGTGCCAGCAGTTCCCGAGCGGGATGGGGCAAAAACATTCAGTACTTC.

The V gene is TRBV2, the J gene TRBJ2-2, with 8 positions matching TRBD2. This CDR3 spans 15 amino acids. V dropped 2 bases and J dropped 6; count of bases not matched to a gene: 5. CDR1 SNHLY and CDR2 FYNNEI come from the germline V gene. CDR3 in DNA: TGTGCCAGCAGTGAAAGCGGGAGAGGTGCCGGGGAGCTGTTTTTT. It translates to CASSESGRGAGELFF.

The V call is TRBV5-4, the J call TRBJ2-7; D may be TRBD2 (6 bases). The CDR3 consists of 13 residues. V was cut by 4 bases and J by 2 bases, with 10 bases left in between. Per the germline V gene, CDR1 is SGHNT and CDR2 is YYREEE (reference sequence). This chain's CDR3 is CASSQGLTYEQYF. The CDR3 DNA is TGTGCCAGCAGCCAGGGACTCACCTACGAGCAGTACTTC.

The V gene is TRBV11-3, the J gene TRBJ2-7; 7 bases are a match to TRBD2. Looked up from germline, CDR1 is SGHNT and CDR2 is YENEEA. CDR3 length equals 17 residues. After removal of 5 bases from V and 3 bases from J, the junction contained 16 bases not matched to a gene. CDR3 loop: CASSPHRDYPSGYEQYF. DNA of the CDR3: TGTGCCAGCAGCCCACACCGGGACTATCCCTCAGGCTACGAGCAGTACTTC.

The rearrangement links TRBV29-1 to TRBJ2-1; possibly TRBD2 for D (6 bases). The germline V gene has CDR1 SQVTM and CDR2 ANQGSEA. Trimming shortened V by 7 bases and J by 5 bases, and 18 bases separated the two germline ends. The CDR3 is 14 residues long. Here the CDR3 reads CSAWWRETDNEQFF. CDR3 DNA sequence: TGCAGCGCCTGGTGGCGGGAAACCGACAATGAGCAGTTCTTC.